This TCR beta chain originates from a study of OX40 agonist ivuxolimab in advanced cancers. Study results and limitations: The investigators did not determine what antigen specificity the expanded peripheral T cells had.

A history of autoimmune disease or systemic immunosuppression excluded patients. This clone has just a few counts. Its matching antigen is unknown. Assay used: immunoSEQ multiplex PCR; TCRdb lists only in-frame clones, some missing. The repertoire holds 72,000 or so clones, with 89% as singletons. After removal of 5 bases from V and 6 bases from J, the junction contained 6 bases not matched to a gene. The CDR3 covers 15 residues. Germline V gene lookup returns CDR1 SGHVS and CDR2 FNYEAQ. This clonotype originated in an adult with an advanced solid tumor such as melanoma, head and neck, liver or kidney cancer. Sequencing was performed on CD4+ or CD8+ T cells sorted from blood, taken in a trial of the OX40 agonist ivuxolimab. This chain joins TRBV7-6 and TRBJ2-5; TRBD2 aligns across 13 bases. The CDR3 loop reads CASSATSGRAQTQYF. In DNA, the CDR3 is TGTGCCAGCAGCGCAACTAGCGGGAGGGCTCAGACCCAGTACTTC.